The sequence of this T cell receptor (beta chain) was determined in a study of blood T cell repertoires in COVID-19. The CDR3 loop spans 13 amino acids. Per the germline V gene, CDR1 is GTSNPN and CDR2 is SVGIG (reference sequence). V was shortened by 3 bases and J by 0 bases, with 8 bases between the two germline ends. The assay was immunoSEQ multiplex PCR, and TCRdb's table has in-frame clones only and misses some. The table includes about 16,000 clones, 85% to 90% detected once. The specimen was peripheral blood. The clonotype comes from a man aged 55 to 70 with acute or convalescent COVID-19. V usage is TRBV30 and J usage is TRBJ1-1, with unresolved D. The CDR3 here is CAWSPDMNTEAFF. Here the CDR3 DNA reads TGTGCCTGGAGCCCTGACATGAACACTGAAGCTTTCTTT.